This T cell receptor (beta chain) was identified in a study of human T cells and chemical hapten exposure. Looking at the study overall: The sensitizer, 2% DPC, was used on roughly 2 cm by roughly 2 cm of upper inner arm skin.

Time point denoted: pre-sensitization, week 0. Indicated treatment: therapeutic diphenylcyclopropenone sensitization with weekly scalp DPC. Germline V lookup: CDR1 SGHNT, CDR2 YYREEE (reference sequence). With 0 bases removed from V and 3 bases from J, the gap between germline ends came to 12 bases. The CDR3 runs 15 residues. One entry per CDR3 protein, called by TCRdb with MiXCR from the RACE reads. Among 270,000 or so distinct CDR3 sequences listed, around 7.3% were seen once. This sample comprised whole blood, obtained in connection with sensitization to the hapten diphenylcyclopropenone (DPC). The sequence was collected from a man between 18 and 35 years old with alopecia areata. Some clones in this sample may be carry-over from other donors' samples. The chain couples TRBV5-4 to TRBJ2-5, with D perhaps TRBD1 (7 bases). The CDR3 protein is CASSLAGRGEETQYF. The CDR3 region has the DNA TGTGCCAGCAGCTTGGCGGGCAGGGGGGAAGAGACCCAGTACTTC.